This T cell receptor beta chain was found in a study of T-cell reconstitution after alpha-beta-depleted transplantation in children. Unique molecular identifiers tagged the TCRbeta library. TCRdb reanalysed the PCR reads using MiXCR and keeps one entry per CDR3 protein. The table has approximately 400,000 distinct CDR3 sequences, roughly 11% seen once; the top ten hold roughly 6%. The source of this sequence is a human donor who donated a stem cell graft to a child with acute myeloid leukemia. Here the sequenced sample was PBMCs from the stem cell graft donor, taken from the stem cell graft.

The CDR3 DNA reads as TGTGCCAGCAGTAACTTAGGGGAGACCCAGTACTTC. Translating gives CASSNLGETQYF. The V and J genes are TRBV6-1 and TRBJ2-5; D not certain. The length of the CDR3 is 12 residues. V lost 5 bases and J lost 5, with 9 bases in between. The germline gives CDR1 MNHNS, CDR2 SASEGT.